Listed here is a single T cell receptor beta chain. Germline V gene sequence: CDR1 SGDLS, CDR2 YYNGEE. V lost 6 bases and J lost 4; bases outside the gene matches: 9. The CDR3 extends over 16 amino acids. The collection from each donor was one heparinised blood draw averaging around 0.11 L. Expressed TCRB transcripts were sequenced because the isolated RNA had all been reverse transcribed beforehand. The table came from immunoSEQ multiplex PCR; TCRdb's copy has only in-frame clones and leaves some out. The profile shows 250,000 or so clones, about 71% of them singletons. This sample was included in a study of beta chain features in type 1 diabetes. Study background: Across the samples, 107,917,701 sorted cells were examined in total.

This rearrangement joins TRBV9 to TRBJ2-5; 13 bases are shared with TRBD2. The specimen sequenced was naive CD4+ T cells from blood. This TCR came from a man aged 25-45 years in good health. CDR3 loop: CASTVGLAGFGETQYF. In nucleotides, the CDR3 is TGTGCCAGCACCGTGGGACTAGCGGGGTTTGGAGAGACCCAGTACTTC.